This is a list of T cell receptor beta chains from one sample in a study of blood T cell repertoires in COVID-19. Measured with immunoSEQ multiplex PCR; TCRdb has only the in-frame clones, and not every one. Of approximately 330,000 clones listed, approximately 88% are singletons. The specimen sequenced was peripheral blood. All receptors come from a woman in her forties or fifties with active or convalescent COVID-19. The CDR3 runs from the conserved cysteine through the conserved F or W. The order of the fields is J gene, V gene, D gene, clone size, CDR3 length, CDR3 DNA, CDR3 protein. The D gene is left open where the match is weak. The size entry is marked missing in some rows and otherwise reads once, few, many or a size class.

TRBJ1-2 | TRBV27 | NA | NA | 16 | TGTGCCAGCAGTTCCTACCGAGACAGGATGGACTATGGCTACACCTTC | CASSSYRDRMDYGYTF
TRBJ2-2 | TRBV5-4 | TRBD2 | NA | 17 | TGTGCCAGCAGCTTGAGGTCGCTAGCGGGCAACACCGGGGAGCTGTTTTTT | CASSLRSLAGNTGELFF
TRBJ1-6 | TRBV7-2 | NA | NA | 15 | TGTGCCAGCAGCTTAGCGGGGCAGGGGAATTCACCCCTCCACTTT | CASSLAGQGNSPLHF
TRBJ1-2 | TRBV14 | NA | NA | 16 | TGTGCCAGCAGCCAAGGACCTTTTCGCGGGGTATTAGGCTACACCTTC | CASSQGPFRGVLGYTF
TRBJ2-3 | TRBV10-2 | TRBD2 | NA | 15 | TGCGCCAGCAATGATCCGGGACTAGGCACAGATACGCAGTATTTT | CASNDPGLGTDTQYF
TRBJ1-2 | TRBV4-2 | NA | NA | 15 | TGTGCCAGCAGCCAAGGCCAGGGTTGGGGCTATGGCTACACCTTC | CASSQGQGWGYGYTF
TRBJ2-7 | TRBV27 | TRBD2 | NA | 18 | TGTGCCAGCAGTTTAGACTACGAGGGGCGGGAGGGGAGTGACGAGCAGTACTTC | CASSLDYEGREGSDEQYF
TRBJ1-2 | TRBV28 | NA | NA | 14 | TGTGCCAGCAGCCTCGGACAGCTTGGTTATGGCTACACCTTC | CASSLGQLGYGYTF
TRBJ1-2 | TRBV24-1 | TRBD1 | NA | 16 | TGTGCCACCAGTGATCCCGGGGACAGAAAAAGCTATGGCTACACCTTC | CATSDPGDRKSYGYTF
TRBJ2-3 | TRBV12-5 | NA | NA | 18 | TGTGCTAGTGGTTTGGTTAGCGGAGGTGGATACCGCACAGATACGCAGTATTTT | CASGLVSGGGYRTDTQYF
TRBJ1-5 | TRBV4-3 | NA | once | 16 | TGCGCCAGCAGCCAAGATGCGGATCATAGCAATCAGCCCCAGCATTTT | CASSQDADHSNQPQHF
TRBJ1-5 | TRBV24-1 | NA | once | 15 | TGTGCCACCAGTGTTCCCTACAGGATATGGCAGCCCCAGCATTTT | CATSVPYRIWQPQHF
TRBJ1-5 | TRBV2 | NA | few | 13 | TGTGCCAGCAGCGAGTTGGGCAATCAGCCCCAGCATTTT | CASSELGNQPQHF
TRBJ2-7 | TRBV2 | NA | NA | 18 | TGTGCCAGCAGTGAAGCGTACTACGTGGGGGCCCCTCTGGACGAGCAGTACTTC | CASSEAYYVGAPLDEQYF
TRBJ1-1 | TRBV19 | NA | NA | 12 | TGTGCCAGTAGTATATCTAACACTGAAGCTTTCTTT | CASSISNTEAFF
TRBJ2-7 | TRBV6-6 | NA | NA | 12 | TGTGCCAGCAGTACAACAGGATACGAGCAGTACTTC | CASSTTGYEQYF
TRBJ2-7 | TRBV5-6 | TRBD2 | once | 15 | TGTGCCAGCAGCTTCCTCTGGCGGGAGTTCTACGAGCAGTACTTC | CASSFLWREFYEQYF
TRBJ2-7 | TRBV15 | TRBD2 | NA | 16 | TGTGCCACCAGCAGAAAGAAACTAGCGGGAAACCACGAGCAGTACTTC | CATSRKKLAGNHEQYF
TRBJ2-1 | TRBV2 | NA | NA | 13 | TGTGCCAGCAGTAGGGACTTCAACAATGAGCAGTTCTTC | CASSRDFNNEQFF
TRBJ2-2 | TRBV28 | NA | NA | 14 | TGTGCCAGCACCCTAGGGGGGGGAACCGGGGAGCTGTTTTTT | CASTLGGGTGELFF
TRBJ2-7 | TRBV28 | TRBD1 | once | 14 | TGTGCCAGCAGTACCCCGGACAGGTCCTACGAGCAGTACTTC | CASSTPDRSYEQYF
TRBJ2-4 | TRBV7-2 | NA | NA | 14 | TGTGCCAGCAGCCTGGGGGCCCCAGGGAACATTCAGTACTTC | CASSLGAPGNIQYF
TRBJ1-1 | TRBV12-3/TRBV12-4 | NA | NA | 12 | TGTGCCAGCAGTTTCGCGGCATCTGAAGCTTTCTTT | CASSFAASEAFF
TRBJ2-1 | TRBV7-2 | TRBD2 | once | 16 | TGTGCCAGCAGCTTAACTAGCGAGCGCTCCTACAATGAGCAGTTCTTC | CASSLTSERSYNEQFF
TRBJ1-5 | TRBV19 | NA | once | 13 | TGTGCCAGTAGTACCCAGGGGCGTCAGCCCCAGCATTTT | CASSTQGRQPQHF
TRBJ2-7 | TRBV4-2 | TRBD2 | NA | 14 | TGTGCCAGCAGCCAGGGACTAGCGGACTACGAGCAGTACTTC | CASSQGLADYEQYF
TRBJ1-5 | TRBV6-6 | NA | NA | 12 | TGTGCCAGCAGTCGTCAGGGCCAGCCCCAGCATTTT | CASSRQGQPQHF
TRBJ2-7 | TRBV6-5 | NA | NA | 14 | TGTGCCAGCAGTTACCAGAGGAGCGCCTACGAGCAGTACTTC | CASSYQRSAYEQYF
TRBJ2-7 | TRBV11-2 | NA | NA | 13 | TGTGCCAGCAGACAAGACCCCTCGGGTGAGCAGTACTTC | CASRQDPSGEQYF
TRBJ2-5 | TRBV7-6 | TRBD1 | NA | 15 | TGTGCCAGCAGCCTAGGGGAAACAGGGGCGAAGACCCAGTACTTC | CASSLGETGAKTQYF
TRBJ1-5 | TRBV27 | TRBD1 | NA | 15 | TGTGCCAGCAGTTTATCCCCAGGGGGCTATCAGCCCCAGCATTTT | CASSLSPGGYQPQHF
TRBJ1-1 | TRBV5-4 | NA | NA | 13 | TGTGCCAGCAGCTTAATTCCCGGGGCTGAAGCTTTCTTT | CASSLIPGAEAFF
TRBJ2-2 | TRBV7-2 | NA | NA | 15 | TGTGCCAGCAGCTTAGTCGTCAGCGACACCGGGGAGCTGTTTTTT | CASSLVVSDTGELFF
TRBJ1-4 | TRBV5-1 | TRBD1 | NA | 17 | TGCGCCAGCAGCTCTTCGACAGGGCTTGCAACTAATGAAAAACTGTTTTTT | CASSSSTGLATNEKLFF
TRBJ2-1 | TRBV5-6 | NA | once | 15 | TGTGCCAGCAGCTCTAGGGGAACCTCCTACAATGAGCAGTTCTTC | CASSSRGTSYNEQFF
TRBJ1-1 | TRBV29-1 | TRBD1 | NA | 14 | TGCAGCGTTGATTCAGGGGGCGGTGGCACTGAAGCTTTCTTT | CSVDSGGGGTEAFF
TRBJ1-1 | TRBV7-3 | NA | NA | 16 | TGTGCCAGCAGCTTAGAAGGAGTTCCAATGAACACTGAAGCTTTCTTT | CASSLEGVPMNTEAFF
TRBJ1-4 | TRBV15 | NA | NA | 12 | TGTGCCACCAGCAGCGCCGGGAGAAAACTGTTTTTT | CATSSAGRKLFF
TRBJ2-7 | TRBV3-1/TRBV3-2 | TRBD2 | NA | 14 | TGTGCCAGCAGCCGGACTAGCGGTACCTACGAGCAGTACTTC | CASSRTSGTYEQYF
TRBJ1-6 | TRBV9 | NA | NA | 16 | TGTGCCAGCAGCGGACCCCGGGGCTCCTATAATTCACCCCTCCACTTT | CASSGPRGSYNSPLHF
TRBJ2-7 | TRBV4-1 | NA | NA | 15 | TGCGCCAGCAGCCCGGACACGGGTGAAGCCTCCGAGCAGTACTTC | CASSPDTGEASEQYF